Listed here is a single TCR beta chain. The record originates from a study of blood T cell repertoires in COVID-19. On the study more broadly: Collection of acute and convalescent COVID-19 samples took place in the United States, Italy and Spain. In each case, the material was cDNA or gDNA derived from T cells, B-cell-depleted T cells, or PBMCs.

In the original processing: Estimation of nucleated cell counts was performed using reference gene primer amplification. Repertoires were generated with immunoSEQ multiplex PCR, while TCRdb's copy carries only in-frame clones and drops some. V, J and clone size derive from that table, while D and trimming were established from the DNA sequence. Counted here are 440,000 or so clones, about 89% occurring once; the ten biggest clones make up around 1.5%. The CDR3 sequence is 15 residues long. The germline V gene has CDR1 SGHTA and CDR2 FQGNSA. V was cut by 1 base and J by 8 bases, with 14 bases left in between.

Sequencing was done on a sample of peripheral blood. This chain joins TRBV7-2 and TRBJ1-4, with a tentative D call TRBD1 (5 bases). The clonotype was recovered from a middle-aged woman with COVID-19, enrolled during active disease. The CDR3 nucleotides are TGTGCCAGCAGCTTAGGGGGGGTACTGGGCGAAAAACTGTTTTTT. Protein sequence: CASSLGGVLGEKLFF. Full variable domain (remainder filled in from reference TRBV7-2 and TRBJ1-4): GAGVSQSPSNKVTEKGKDVELRCDPISGHTALYWYRQSLGQGLEFLIYFQGNSAPDKSGLPSDRFSAERTGGSVSTLTIQRTQQEDSAVYLCASSLGGVLGEKLFFGSGTQLSVL.